The clone carrying this T cell receptor beta chain has just a few counts. Its specificity is unknown. The sample belongs to a study of cytomegalovirus exposure and HLA in healthy donors. Study context: Inside one of the first data releases sat around 85 million unique TCRs taken from HLA-typed donors.

Findings and caveats of the study: In a later analysis, HLA-associated TCR beta chains were more clonally expanded than equally common others.

Primers: 60 Vbeta forward and 13 Jbeta reverse. The data were produced by immunoSEQ multiplex PCR, yet TCRdb's version contains in-frame clones alone and is incomplete. The table lists 170,000 or so clones, around 82% of them singletons, with 0.38% in the top ten. The CDR3 has 12 amino acids. V lost 11 bases and J 4 bases, leaving 12 bases between the germline ends. Germline V gives CDR1 SNHLY, CDR2 FYNNEI. In nominal health when sampled, donors likely had unrecorded immune exposures nonetheless. V usage is TRBV2 and J usage is TRBJ2-1, with D tentatively TRBD1 (5 bases). The sequence was collected from a boy younger than 10 in good health and CMV-seronegative. Sequenced material: PBMCs. CDR3 protein: CAAGSEYNEQFF. CDR3 bases: TGTGCCGCAGGGTCAGAATACAATGAGCAGTTCTTC.